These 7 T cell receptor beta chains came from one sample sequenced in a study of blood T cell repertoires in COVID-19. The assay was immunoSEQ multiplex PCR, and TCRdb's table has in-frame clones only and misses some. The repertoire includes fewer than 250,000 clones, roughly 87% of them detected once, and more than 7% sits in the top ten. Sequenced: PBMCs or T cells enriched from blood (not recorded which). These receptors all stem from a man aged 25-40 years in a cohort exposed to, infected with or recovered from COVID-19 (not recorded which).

The CDR3 spells CASKDRGSGALHF. CDR3 coding DNA: TGTGCCAGTAAAGACAGGGGGTCGGGGGCCCTCCACTTT. This sequence joins TRBV19 and TRBJ1-6; 9 bases match TRBD1. V dropped 7 bases and J dropped 14; count of bases not matched to a gene: 9. CDR1 and CDR2 from the germline V gene are LNHDA and SQIVND (reference sequence). The CDR3 is made up of 13 amino acids.

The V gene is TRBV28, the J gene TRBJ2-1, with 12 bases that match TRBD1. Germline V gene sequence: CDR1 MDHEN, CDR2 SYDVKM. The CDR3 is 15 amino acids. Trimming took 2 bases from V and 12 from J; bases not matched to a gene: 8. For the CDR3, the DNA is TGTGCCAGCAGTTTAAAGGGGACAGGGGGCGGCGGGCAGTTCTTC. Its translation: CASSLKGTGGGGQFF.

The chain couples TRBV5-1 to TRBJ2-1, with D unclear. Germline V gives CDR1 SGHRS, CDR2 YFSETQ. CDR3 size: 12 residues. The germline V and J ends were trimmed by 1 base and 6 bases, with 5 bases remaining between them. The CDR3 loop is CASSLSFNEQFF. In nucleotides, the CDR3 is TGCGCCAGCAGCTTGTCGTTCAATGAGCAGTTCTTC.

This CDR3 reads CSASGWEVSYNEQFF. Written as DNA, the CDR3 is TGCAGTGCTAGTGGGTGGGAGGTCTCCTACAATGAGCAGTTCTTC. The rearrangement joins TRBV20-1 to TRBJ2-1, with a tentative D call TRBD2 (6 bases). CDR3 length: 15 amino acids. V dropped 3 bases and J dropped 0 bases, with 12 bases sitting between them. The germline V gene has CDR1 DFQATT and CDR2 SNEGSKA (reference sequence).

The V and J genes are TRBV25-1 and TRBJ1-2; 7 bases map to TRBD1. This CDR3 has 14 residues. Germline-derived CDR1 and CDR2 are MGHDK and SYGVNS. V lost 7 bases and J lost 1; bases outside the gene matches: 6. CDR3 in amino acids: CASMDRLNNYGYTF. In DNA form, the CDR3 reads TGTGCCAGCATGGACAGGCTTAATAACTATGGCTACACCTTC.

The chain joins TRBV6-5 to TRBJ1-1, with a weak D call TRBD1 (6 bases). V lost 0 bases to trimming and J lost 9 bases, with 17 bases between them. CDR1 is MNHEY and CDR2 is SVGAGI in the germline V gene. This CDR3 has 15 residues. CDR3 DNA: TGTGCCAGCAGTTACTCGCAAGGAAGGGGGAAAAAAGCTTTCTTT. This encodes CASSYSQGRGKKAFF.

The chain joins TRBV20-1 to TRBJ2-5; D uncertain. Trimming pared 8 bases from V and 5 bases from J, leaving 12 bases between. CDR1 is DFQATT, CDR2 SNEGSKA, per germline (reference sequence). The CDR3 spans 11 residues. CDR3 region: CSSWVGETQYF. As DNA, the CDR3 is TGCAGTTCATGGGTGGGCGAGACCCAGTACTTC.